Listed below are T cell receptor beta chains from one sample, sequenced in a study of T cell changes during pregnancy in multiple sclerosis. Method: immunoSEQ multiplex PCR; TCRdb's copy keeps in-frame clones and lacks some. This sample has around 63,000 clones, with approximately 92% found just once. The sequenced sample was CD8+ T cells from peripheral blood mononuclear cells, obtained in the third trimester of pregnancy. All receptors come from a female donor in good health, enrolled as a control in a pregnancy study. The CDR3 runs from the conserved cysteine through the conserved F or W. A D gene is named only where the DNA matches it firmly. Some rows have no size entry. The others give once, few or many, or a class for an expanded clone.

J gene | V gene | clone size | D gene | CDR3 protein | CDR3 DNA
TRBJ1-1 | TRBV6-6 | NA | TRBD1 | CASSKDRAGNTEAFF | TGTGCCAGCAGCAAAGACAGGGCGGGAAACACTGAAGCTTTCTTT
TRBJ2-7 | TRBV9 | NA | TRBD1 | CASSVGQGDGQEQYF | TGTGCCAGCAGCGTAGGCCAGGGGGACGGGCAAGAGCAGTACTTC
TRBJ1-1 | TRBV7-9 | NA | NA | CASSSEYRATEAFF | TGTGCCAGCAGCTCGGAATACAGGGCCACTGAAGCTTTCTTT
TRBJ2-5 | TRBV27 | NA | TRBD1 | CASSFGLQGALALETQYF | TGTGCCAGCAGTTTCGGACTACAGGGGGCGCTTGCTCTTGAGACCCAGTACTTC
TRBJ1-6 | TRBV6-6 | few | NA | CASRQDSSLGPLHF | TGTGCCAGCAGGCAGGACAGCTCCTTGGGACCCCTCCACTTT
TRBJ2-7 | TRBV5-8 | NA | NA | CASSLGAGINYEQYF | TGTGCCAGCAGCTTGGGTGCAGGGATTAACTACGAGCAGTACTTC
TRBJ2-7 | TRBV6-5 | NA | TRBD1 | CASKDRGIDEQYF | TGTGCCAGCAAGGACAGGGGGATAGACGAGCAGTACTTC
TRBJ1-1 | TRBV27 | NA | NA | CASSPGNTEAFF | TGTGCCAGCAGTCCGGGAAACACTGAAGCTTTCTTT
TRBJ2-7 | TRBV5-1 | NA | TRBD1 | CASSPPGQGHEQYF | TGCGCCAGCAGCCCACCGGGACAGGGCCACGAGCAGTACTTC
TRBJ2-2 | TRBV4-3 | NA | TRBD1 | CASSIYRGTGELFF | TGCGCCAGCAGCATCTACAGGGGAACCGGGGAGCTGTTTTTT
TRBJ1-1 | TRBV2 | NA | NA | CATGGNTEAFF | TGTGCCACCGGAGGGAACACTGAAGCTTTCTTT
TRBJ2-5 | TRBV7-2 | NA | TRBD2 | CASSSGGGFLETQYF | TGTGCCAGCAGCAGCGGGGGGGGCTTTTTAGAGACCCAGTACTTC
TRBJ2-1 | TRBV7-9 | NA | TRBD1 | CASSYLSGTGINEQFF | TGTGCCAGCAGCTACCTCTCCGGGACAGGAATCAATGAGCAGTTCTTC
TRBJ2-1 | TRBV4-3 | NA | TRBD1 | CASSQDSRGLMNEQFF | TGCGCCAGCAGCCAAGATTCCAGGGGGCTTATGAATGAGCAGTTCTTC
TRBJ1-2 | TRBV9 | NA | TRBD1 | CASSLTARQGARGYGYTF | TGTGCCAGCAGCCTGACAGCCCGACAGGGGGCCAGGGGTTATGGCTACACCTTC
TRBJ1-4 | TRBV5-4 | NA | TRBD1 | CASSSGTGSEKLFF | TGTGCCAGCAGCTCCGGGACAGGGAGTGAAAAACTGTTTTTT
TRBJ2-7 | TRBV29-1 | NA | NA | CSVDTGSDYEQYF | TGCAGCGTTGACACAGGTTCGGACTACGAGCAGTACTTC
TRBJ2-2 | TRBV11-3 | NA | TRBD1 | CASSDDHRGRSGELFF | TGTGCCAGCAGCGACGATCACAGGGGGCGCTCCGGGGAGCTGTTTTTT
TRBJ2-3 | TRBV13 | NA | TRBD2 | CASTTGMTSGVDTQYF | TGTGCCAGCACTACGGGGATGACTAGCGGGGTAGATACGCAGTATTTT
TRBJ1-5 | TRBV4-3 | NA | NA | CASSQDWGRVEEQPQHF | TGCGCCAGCAGCCAAGATTGGGGCAGGGTTGAGGAACAGCCCCAGCATTTT
TRBJ2-5 | TRBV4-3 | NA | NA | CASSQQRVMETQYF | TGCGCCAGCAGCCAGCAGCGCGTGATGGAGACCCAGTACTTC
TRBJ2-7 | TRBV4-1 | NA | TRBD1 | CASSQGTGDYEQYF | TGCGCCAGCAGCCAAGGGACAGGGGATTACGAGCAGTACTTC
TRBJ1-6 | TRBV19 | once | TRBD1 | CASTKTGDNSPLHF | TGTGCCAGTACCAAGACAGGGGATAATTCACCCCTCCACTTT
TRBJ1-5 | TRBV7-9 | NA | NA | CASSPGGGNQPQHF | TGTGCCAGCAGCCCCGGGGGTGGCAATCAGCCCCAGCATTTT
TRBJ1-6 | TRBV27 | NA | NA | CASSPLGRANSPLHF | TGTGCCAGCAGTCCCCTAGGGAGGGCTAATTCACCCCTCCACTTT
TRBJ1-5 | TRBV4-3 | NA | NA | CASSQDWQGIQPQHF | TGCGCCAGCAGCCAAGATTGGCAGGGGATTCAGCCCCAGCATTTT
TRBJ1-1 | TRBV10-3 | NA | NA | CAISDQQATGTEAFF | TGTGCCATCAGTGACCAACAGGCCACGGGCACTGAAGCTTTCTTT